The clone carrying this T cell receptor (beta chain) was seen only a few times. Its cognate antigen is unknown. These data are taken from a study of blood T cells in healthy people across ages. The study, taken as a whole, reports: Naive and antigen-experienced cells were not separated, limiting conclusive comparison.

Together with a sample-barcoded 5' primer, a J-beta primer mix was included in a second PCR lasting about 7 to 12 cycles. TCRdb called the 5' RACE reads again in MiXCR, with one record for every CDR3 protein. The table includes roughly 1,500,000 distinct CDR3 sequences, about 35% detected once. This CDR3 comprises 13 residues. Trimming took off 3 bases at V and 0 bases at J, with 9 bases between the two ends. Germline V gene lookup returns CDR1 DFQATT and CDR2 SNEGSKA (reference sequence). Sequences were obtained from blood. V gene TRBV20-1 combines with J gene TRBJ2-7; D is unclear. This clonotype originated in a woman under 40 in good health. CDR3 bases: TGCAGTGCTAGTGCGCCTCTCTCCTACGAGCAGTACTTC. It encodes CSASAPLSYEQYF.